The present T cell receptor (beta chain) was sequenced within a study of T cell responses to AZD1222 COVID-19 vaccine. The CDR3 runs 13 residues. V shed 5 bases, J shed 4 bases, and the junction held 4 bases outside the gene matches. Germline V gene data show CDR1 as SEHNR and CDR2 as FQNEAQ (reference sequence). Assay used: immunoSEQ multiplex PCR; TCRdb lists only in-frame clones, some missing. Here the sample spans around 200,000 clones, just under 95% being singletons. The genes are TRBV7-9 and TRBJ1-2; 7 bases are a match to TRBD1. The sample consisted of peripheral blood, taken 28 days after the second dose of the MenACWY control vaccine. This receptor was taken from an adult who received the MenACWY meningococcal vaccine as a control. Written as DNA, the CDR3 is TGTGCCAGCAGCAGAGGGGGCATCTATGGCTACACCTTC. It encodes CASSRGGIYGYTF.